This TCR beta chain was observed in a study of blood T cell repertoires in COVID-19. Overall study context: COVID-19 samples from acute and convalescent phases originated in the United States, Italy and Spain. The cDNA or gDNA used as material had been derived from T cells, B-cell-depleted T cells, or PBMCs.

Trimming stripped 0 bases from V and 2 bases from J, with 11 bases between. This CDR3 comprises 16 residues. The germline gives CDR1 LGHNA, CDR2 YSLEER. In the original analysis: Counts of nucleated cells, estimated from reference gene primer amplification, were obtained. Using immunoSEQ multiplex PCR, the repertoire was profiled, and TCRdb retains in-frame clones only, with some absent. That table gives V, J and clone size, and the DNA gave D and trimming. In the table there are about 310,000 clones, 75% to 90% of which are singletons. Source material: peripheral blood. The sequence was collected from a young man with active or convalescent COVID-19. The rearrangement joins TRBV4-3 to TRBJ1-3, with D perhaps TRBD1 (6 bases). CDR3 bases: TGCGCCAGCAGCCAAGAGGGAGGGGGTACTGGAAACACCATATATTTT. It encodes CASSQEGGGTGNTIYF.